Each of the 7 T cell receptor beta chains below was sequenced from the same sample in a study of CD8+ T cells in alopecia areata (dated by TCRdb to the late 2010s). The time point tag for this specimen amounts to: baseline before oral tofacitinib. Receptor libraries were prepared by the immunoSEQ multiplex PCR assay. To provide template for TCR sequencing, every sample had RNA extracted and reverse transcribed into cDNA. TCRdb provides this immuneACCESS table in a form limited to in-frame rearrangements. Some clones are lacking; in checked studies, under half of them reflect an unresolved V gene, and why the rest are absent is not known. This sample has some 120,000 clones in its table, and 50% to 60% of those were observed once. The ten largest clonotypes hold roughly 4.3% of the sample. The sequenced sample was CD4+ T cells sorted from blood, obtained at week 0. These receptor sequences come from a human donor with alopecia areata.

This chain joins TRBV29-1 and TRBJ2-7; D gene unclear. CDR3 length: 13 residues. V was pared by 5 bases and J by 4 bases, with 15 bases between. The germline V gene has CDR1 SQVTM and CDR2 ANQGSEA. CDR3 coding DNA: TGCAGCGTTTCCGACATCAACGGTTACGAGCAGTACTTC. Translating it yields CSVSDINGYEQYF.

The chain couples TRBV28 to TRBJ2-5; no clear D gene. Germline lookup yields CDR1 MDHEN and CDR2 SYDVKM. The CDR3 extends over 12 amino acids. V was trimmed by 1 base and J by 2 bases, leaving 2 bases between them. CDR3 DNA sequence: TGTGCCAGCAGTTTATCTCAAGAGACCCAGTACTTC. This gives the protein CASSLSQETQYF.

This rearrangement joins TRBV9 to TRBJ2-2; TRBD1 is a possible D gene (5 bases). In germline, CDR1 is SGDLS, CDR2 YYNGEE. This CDR3 has 14 residues. Trimming cost V 0 bases and J 4 bases, with 7 bases left between them. CDR3 sequence: CASSVVGATGELFF. The CDR3 DNA is TGTGCCAGCAGCGTAGTAGGGGCCACCGGGGAGCTGTTTTTT.

The chain uses TRBV7-9 and TRBJ1-5; no definite D call. V dropped 2 bases and J dropped 4 bases, with 6 bases sitting between them. Germline values: CDR1 SEHNR, CDR2 FQNEAQ (reference sequence). The CDR3 runs 13 residues. Here the CDR3 reads CASSLSGNQPQHF. CDR3 DNA sequence: TGTGCCAGCAGCTTATCTGGAAATCAGCCCCAGCATTTT.

The chain uses TRBV7-2 and TRBJ2-2; 10 bases are shared with TRBD2. Germline values: CDR1 SGHTA, CDR2 FQGNSA. The V gene end was trimmed by 7 bases and the J gene end by 8 bases; junction bases not matched to a gene: 7. The CDR3 loop spans 14 amino acids. Here the CDR3 DNA reads TGTGCCAGCATCACTAGCGGGAATTCTGGGGAGCTGTTTTTT. It is translated as CASITSGNSGELFF. Looking up the rest from reference TRBV7-2 and TRBJ2-2 gives the full variable domain: GAGVSQSPSNKVTEKGKDVELRCDPISGHTALYWYRQSLGQGLEFLIYFQGNSAPDKSGLPSDRFSAERTGGSVSTLTIQRTQQEDSAVYLCASITSGNSGELFFGEGSRLTVL.

V is TRBV5-4 and J is TRBJ2-7; TRBD2 agrees at 7 bases. The trim removed 0 bases at V and 6 bases at J, leaving 3 bases unmatched. The CDR3 has 13 residues. CDR1 SGHNT and CDR2 YYREEE come from the germline V gene (reference sequence). The CDR3 DNA is TGTGCCAGCAGCTTGGGGGAGGGACGCGAGCAGTACTTC. It is translated as CASSLGEGREQYF.

This clone was recorded once. This chain's CDR3 is CASRQDIQETQYF. Here the CDR3 DNA reads TGTGCCAGCAGACAAGACATCCAAGAGACCCAGTACTTC. The J gene is TRBJ2-5, the V gene TRBV2; no clear D gene. CDR1 and CDR2 from the germline V gene are SNHLY and FYNNEI. The V end lost 6 bases, the J end lost 1 base, and 9 bases lay between the germline ends. The CDR3 covers 13 residues.